Sequencing of this TCR beta chain was carried out in a study of T cell clonotyping in hematopoietic cell transplantation. General study results and limits: Graft donor and pretransplant recipient Inverse Simpson Index values predicted broader posttransplant TCR diversity.

As to time point: recipient sample about 28 days before transplant, after cytoreduction. Assay: immunoSEQ multiplex PCR; the TCRdb copy retains only in-frame clones and omits some. The profile covers 46,000 or so clones, with 85% to 90% appearing a single time and under 6.5% taken by the ten largest. On this clone itself: Its specificity is not known.

The CDR3 is 15 amino acids. The V gene lost 7 bases and the J gene lost 3 bases, with 15 bases spanning the gap. The germline V gene has CDR1 SNHLY and CDR2 FYNNEI. The chain joins TRBV2 to TRBJ2-2; TRBD1 might be the D (5 bases). Specimen: peripheral blood mononuclear cells, collected before stem cell transplant. The TCR sequence derives from a man in his fifties or sixties with biphenotypic leukemia. Some clones in this sample may be carry-over from other donors' samples. The CDR3 nucleotides read TGTGCCAGCACAGGGCGCGCGTTGGACACCGGGGAGCTGTTTTTT. It codes for CASTGRALDTGELFF.